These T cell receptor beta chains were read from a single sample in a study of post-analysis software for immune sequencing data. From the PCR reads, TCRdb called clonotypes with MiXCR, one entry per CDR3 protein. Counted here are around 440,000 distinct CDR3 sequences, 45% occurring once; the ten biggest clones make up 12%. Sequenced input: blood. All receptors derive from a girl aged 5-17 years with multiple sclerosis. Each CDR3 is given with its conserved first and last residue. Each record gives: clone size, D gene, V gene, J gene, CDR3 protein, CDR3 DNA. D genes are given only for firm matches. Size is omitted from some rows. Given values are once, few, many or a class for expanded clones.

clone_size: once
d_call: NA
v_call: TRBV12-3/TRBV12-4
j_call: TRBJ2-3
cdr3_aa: CARRSGVTDTQYF
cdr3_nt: TGTGCCCGCAGGAGTGGGGTCACAGATACGCAGTATTTT

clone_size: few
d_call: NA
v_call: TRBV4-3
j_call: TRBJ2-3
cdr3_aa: CASSQDQGTDTQYF
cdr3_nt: TGCGCCAGCAGCCAAGATCAGGGCACAGATACGCAGTATTTT

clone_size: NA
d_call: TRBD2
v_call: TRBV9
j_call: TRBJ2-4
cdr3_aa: CASSVSPGLAGEQYF
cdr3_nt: TGTGCCAGCAGCGTTTCGCCGGGACTAGCTGGGGAGCAGTACTTC

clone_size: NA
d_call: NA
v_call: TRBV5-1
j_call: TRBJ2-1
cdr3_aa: CASSLTGGLPSEQFF
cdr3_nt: TGCGCCAGCAGCTTAACCGGGGGCCTCCCCAGTGAGCAGTTCTTC

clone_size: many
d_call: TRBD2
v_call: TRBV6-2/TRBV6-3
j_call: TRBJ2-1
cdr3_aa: CASSLEASGRWDEQFF
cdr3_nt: TGTGCCAGCAGCCTGGAGGCTAGCGGGAGGTGGGATGAGCAGTTCTTC

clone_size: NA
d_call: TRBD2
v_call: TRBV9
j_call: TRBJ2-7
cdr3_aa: CACSVRVAGEGEQYF
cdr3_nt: TGTGCCTGCAGCGTACGGGTAGCGGGAGAGGGTGAGCAGTACTTC

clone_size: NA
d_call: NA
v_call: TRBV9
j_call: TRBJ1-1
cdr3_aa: CASSVAPSLGTTEAFF
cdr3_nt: TGTGCCAGCAGCGTAGCCCCATCCCTGGGGACCACTGAAGCTTTCTTT

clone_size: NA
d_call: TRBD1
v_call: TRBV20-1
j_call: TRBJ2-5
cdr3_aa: CSAYGTGSRISQETQYF
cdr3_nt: TGCAGTGCCTATGGGACAGGGAGCAGAATAAGTCAAGAGACCCAGTACTTC

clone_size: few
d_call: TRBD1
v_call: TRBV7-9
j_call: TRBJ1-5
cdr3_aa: CASGGQGNQPQHF
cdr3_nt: TGTGCCAGCGGGGGACAGGGCAATCAGCCCCAGCATTTT

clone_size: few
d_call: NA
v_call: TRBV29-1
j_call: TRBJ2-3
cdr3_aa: CSVEDRRGTDTQYF
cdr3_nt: TGCAGCGTTGAAGATCGTAGGGGCACAGATACGCAGTATTTT

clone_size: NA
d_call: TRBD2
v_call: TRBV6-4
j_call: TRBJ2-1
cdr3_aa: CASSAGLAGVGEQFF
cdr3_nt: TGTGCCAGCAGTGCTGGGCTAGCGGGAGTCGGTGAGCAGTTCTTC

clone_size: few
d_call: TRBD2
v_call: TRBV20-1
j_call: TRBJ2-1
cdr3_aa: CSARTSGRLGEQFF
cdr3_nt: TGCAGTGCAAGAACTAGCGGGAGGCTAGGTGAGCAGTTCTTC

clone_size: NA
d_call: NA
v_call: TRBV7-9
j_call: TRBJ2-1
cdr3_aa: CASRLNRERRVDEQFF
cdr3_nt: TGTGCCAGCAGGCTTAACAGGGAAAGGCGGGTCGATGAGCAGTTCTTC

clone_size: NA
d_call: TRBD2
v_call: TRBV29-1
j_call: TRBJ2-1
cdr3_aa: CSVEFAGVYNEQFF
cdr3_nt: TGCAGCGTTGAATTCGCGGGAGTATACAATGAGCAGTTCTTC

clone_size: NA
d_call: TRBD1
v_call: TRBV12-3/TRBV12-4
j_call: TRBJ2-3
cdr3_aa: CASSPHRGGTDTQYF
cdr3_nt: TGTGCCAGCAGCCCACACAGGGGGGGCACAGATACGCAGTATTTT

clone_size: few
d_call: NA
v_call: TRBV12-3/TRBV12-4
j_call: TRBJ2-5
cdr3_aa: CASRPDTLKTQYF
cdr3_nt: TGTGCCAGCAGGCCGGACACCCTGAAGACCCAGTACTTC

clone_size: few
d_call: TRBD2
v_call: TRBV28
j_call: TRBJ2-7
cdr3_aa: CASNPAGTSGYEQYF
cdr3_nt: TGTGCCAGCAATCCCGCGGGGACTAGCGGCTACGAGCAGTACTTC

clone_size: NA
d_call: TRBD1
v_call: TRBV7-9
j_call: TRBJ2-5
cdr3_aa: CASSTTIGQGQETQYF
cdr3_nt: TGTGCCAGCAGCACAACAATTGGACAGGGACAAGAGACCCAGTACTTC

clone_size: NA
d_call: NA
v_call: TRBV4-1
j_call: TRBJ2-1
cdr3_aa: CASSQEPDRDNEQFF
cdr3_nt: TGCGCCAGCAGCCAAGAACCCGACAGAGACAATGAGCAGTTCTTC

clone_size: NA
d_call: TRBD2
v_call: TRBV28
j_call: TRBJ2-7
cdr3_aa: CASSSPGEGITYEQYF
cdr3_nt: TGTGCCAGCAGTTCCCCGGGGGAGGGAATCACCTACGAGCAGTACTTC

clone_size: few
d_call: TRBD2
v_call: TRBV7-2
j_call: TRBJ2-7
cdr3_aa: CASSFDRTSTEQYF
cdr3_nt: TGTGCCAGCAGCTTTGATCGGACTAGCACCGAGCAGTACTTC

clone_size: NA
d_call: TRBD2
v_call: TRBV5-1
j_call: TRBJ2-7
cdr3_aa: CASSWGLAGGYEQYF
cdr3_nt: TGCGCCAGCAGCTGGGGACTAGCGGGAGGTTACGAGCAGTACTTC

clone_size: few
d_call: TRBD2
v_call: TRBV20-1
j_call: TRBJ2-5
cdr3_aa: CSATRTSGRETQYF
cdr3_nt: TGCAGTGCTACCAGGACTAGCGGGAGAGAGACCCAGTACTTC

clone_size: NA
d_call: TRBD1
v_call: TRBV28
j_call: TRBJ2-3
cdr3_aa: CASSFSGTGDLTDTQYF
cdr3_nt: TGTGCCAGCAGTTTTTCCGGGACAGGGGATCTCACAGATACGCAGTATTTT

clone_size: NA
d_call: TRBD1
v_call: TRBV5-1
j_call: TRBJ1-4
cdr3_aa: CASREFGTAATNEKLFF
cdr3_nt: TGCGCCAGCAGGGAGTTCGGGACAGCTGCAACTAATGAAAAACTGTTTTTT

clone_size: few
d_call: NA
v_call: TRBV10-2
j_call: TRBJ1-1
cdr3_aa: CASSDGDTEAFF
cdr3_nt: TGCGCCAGCAGTGACGGGGACACTGAAGCTTTCTTT

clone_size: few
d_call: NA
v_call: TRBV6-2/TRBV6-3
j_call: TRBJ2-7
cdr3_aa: CASLEDVTYEQYF
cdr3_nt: TGTGCCAGTTTGGAGGACGTAACCTACGAGCAGTACTTC

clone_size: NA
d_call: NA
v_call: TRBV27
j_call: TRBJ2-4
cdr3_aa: CASSSDPRDQYF
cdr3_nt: TGTGCCAGCAGTTCCGACCCCCGCGATCAGTACTTC

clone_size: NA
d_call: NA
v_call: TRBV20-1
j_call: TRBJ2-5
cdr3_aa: CSARDGALSKAFQETQYF
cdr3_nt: TGCAGTGCTAGAGACGGGGCCCTCTCGAAAGCATTCCAAGAGACCCAGTACTTC

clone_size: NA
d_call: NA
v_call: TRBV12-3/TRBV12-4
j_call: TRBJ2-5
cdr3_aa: CASSQDETETQYF
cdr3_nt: TGTGCCAGCAGTCAAGACGAGACTGAGACCCAGTACTTC

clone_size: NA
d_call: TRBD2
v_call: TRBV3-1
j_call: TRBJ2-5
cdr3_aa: CASSRGLAGKETQYF
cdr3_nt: TGTGCCAGCAGCCGAGGACTAGCGGGAAAAGAGACCCAGTACTTC